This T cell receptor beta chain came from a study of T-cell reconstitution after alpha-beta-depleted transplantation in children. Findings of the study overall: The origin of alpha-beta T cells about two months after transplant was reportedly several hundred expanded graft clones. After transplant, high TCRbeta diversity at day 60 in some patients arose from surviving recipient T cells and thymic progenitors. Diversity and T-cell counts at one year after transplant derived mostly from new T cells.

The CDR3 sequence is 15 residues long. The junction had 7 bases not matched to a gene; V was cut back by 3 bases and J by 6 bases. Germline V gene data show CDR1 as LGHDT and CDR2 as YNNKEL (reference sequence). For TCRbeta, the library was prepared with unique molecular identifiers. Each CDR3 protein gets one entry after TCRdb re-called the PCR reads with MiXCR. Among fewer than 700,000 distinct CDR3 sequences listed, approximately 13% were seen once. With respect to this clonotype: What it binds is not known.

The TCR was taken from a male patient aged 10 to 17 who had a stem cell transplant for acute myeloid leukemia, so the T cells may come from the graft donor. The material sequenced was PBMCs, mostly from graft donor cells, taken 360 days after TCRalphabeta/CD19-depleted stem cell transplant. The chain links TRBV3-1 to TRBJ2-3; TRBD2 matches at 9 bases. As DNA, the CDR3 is TGTGCCAGCAGCCAGCGGGAGGGGGATATGGATACGCAGTATTTT. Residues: CASSQREGDMDTQYF.